The 12 T cell receptor beta chains reported below all come from one sample, sequenced in a study of blood T cell repertoires in COVID-19. The assay was immunoSEQ multiplex PCR, and TCRdb's table has in-frame clones only and misses some. The sample lists 250,000 to 350,000 clones; roughly 90% were seen once. Sequencing input: PBMCs or T cells enriched from blood (not recorded which). These receptors were collected from a woman in her 30s who had recovered from COVID-19.

The chain recombines TRBV28 with TRBJ1-2; D possibly corresponds to TRBD1 (5 bases). The CDR3 consists of 15 residues. Germline-derived CDR1 and CDR2 are MDHEN and SYDVKM. V was shortened by 1 base and J by 3 bases, with 12 bases between the two germline ends. The CDR3 spells CASSLSARVHYGYTF. The DNA of the CDR3 is TGTGCCAGCAGTTTATCGGCCAGGGTCCACTATGGCTACACCTTC.

CDR3 nucleotides: TGTGCCAGCAGCCTCACAGAAAGCTATGGCTACACCTTC. Encoded protein: CASSLTESYGYTF. This chain uses TRBV6-2 or TRBV6-3 with TRBJ1-2; D gene ambiguous. Germline values: CDR1 MNHEY, CDR2 SVGEGT. Trimming shortened V by 6 bases and J by 4 bases, and 12 bases separated the two germline ends. This CDR3 is 13 amino acids long.

V gene TRBV4-3 combines with J gene TRBJ1-1; no firm D call. The CDR3 consists of 15 residues. Germline CDR1 LGHNA, CDR2 YSLEER. V was pared by 0 bases and J by 4 bases, with 12 bases between. The CDR3 protein is CASSQDNIRGTEAFF. The CDR3 DNA reads TGCGCCAGCAGCCAAGATAATATACGAGGCACTGAAGCTTTCTTT.

The CDR3 here is CASSSSGGLGTGEQFF. The CDR3 region has the DNA TGTGCCAGCAGCTCCTCCGGGGGACTAGGGACTGGTGAGCAGTTCTTC. The V call is TRBV7-3, the J call TRBJ2-1, with TRBD2 identical over 8 bases. Germline-derived CDR1 and CDR2 are SGHTA and FQGTGA. Trimming cost V 4 bases and J 9 bases; bases outside gene matches: 14. The CDR3 spans 16 residues.

The V gene is TRBV27, the J gene TRBJ1-1; the match to TRBD1 covers 7 bases. The J segment lost 4 bases and the V segment lost 3 bases, leaving 5 bases of the junction unmatched. The CDR3 is 14 amino acids. From germline, CDR1 is MNHEY and CDR2 SMNVEV (reference sequence). CDR3 sequence: CASSLTGNPTEAFF. CDR3 coding DNA: TGTGCCAGCAGTTTGACAGGGAACCCCACTGAAGCTTTCTTT.

Comment on this clone: Other DNA sequences in this specimen translate into the identical CDR3. The chain uses TRBV9 and TRBJ1-3; TRBD1 agrees at 7 bases. J lost 3 bases, V lost 0 bases, and 3 bases had no gene match. Germline CDR1 and CDR2: SGDLS and YYNGEE. The CDR3 has 15 amino acids. CDR3 nucleotides: TGTGCCAGCAGCGTAGAGGGGGCTGGTGGAAACACCATATATTTT. This gives the protein CASSVEGAGGNTIYF.

The genes are TRBV5-1 and TRBJ1-5, with D perhaps matching TRBD1 (5 bases). This CDR3 region has 17 residues. From germline, CDR1 is SGHRS and CDR2 YFSETQ. V lost 0 bases to trimming and J lost 8 bases, with 21 bases between them. The CDR3 sequence is CASSLARSGDPVEPQHF. Here the CDR3 DNA reads TGCGCCAGCAGCTTGGCCCGGAGCGGGGACCCGGTGGAGCCCCAGCATTTT.

The CDR3 sequence is CASRNSYRQETQYF. DNA for the CDR3: TGTGCCAGCAGGAACAGCTACCGACAAGAGACCCAGTACTTC. The chain carries TRBV7-6 and TRBJ2-5; no clear D. Looked up from germline, CDR1 is SGHVS and CDR2 is FNYEAQ. V lost 6 bases to trimming and J lost 2 bases, with 13 bases between them. CDR3 length: 14 amino acids.

The rearrangement links TRBV24-1 to TRBJ1-3, with TRBD1 as a possible D gene (6 bases). The V end lost 3 bases, the J end lost 1 base, and 9 bases lay between the germline ends. In germline, CDR1 is KGHDR, CDR2 SFDVKD. This CDR3 spans 15 amino acids. The CDR3 bases are TGTGCCACCAGTGATAAAGGGGGATCTGGAAACACCATATATTTT. Protein sequence: CATSDKGGSGNTIYF.

This clone was detected only once. The CDR3 sequence is CSVGTGSSYNEQFF. The CDR3 DNA reads TGCAGCGTTGGGACCGGGAGCTCCTACAATGAGCAGTTCTTC. The chain couples TRBV29-1 to TRBJ2-1; maybe TRBD2 (6 bases). V was shortened by 4 bases and J by 0 bases, with 10 bases between the two germline ends. From germline, CDR1 is SQVTM and CDR2 ANQGSEA. The CDR3 covers 14 residues.

This chain connects TRBV6-4 to TRBJ2-2; 8 nucleotides agree with TRBD1. Trimming cost V 6 bases and J 1 base; bases outside gene matches: 4. In germline, CDR1 is MRHNA, CDR2 SNTAGT. This CDR3 region has 15 residues. CDR3 nucleotides: TGTGCCAGCAGCCATGACAGGGGGAACACCGGGGAGCTGTTTTTT. Its translation: CASSHDRGNTGELFF.

Points on this clone: Other DNA sequences of this sample code for an identical CDR3. This chain uses TRBV28 with TRBJ1-2; D gene unclear. Germline V gene data show CDR1 as MDHEN and CDR2 as SYDVKM. Trimming stripped 8 bases from V and 6 bases from J, with 10 bases between. The CDR3 has 11 amino acids. Written as DNA, the CDR3 is TGTGCCAGCCGGGAGGGCAATGGCTACACCTTC. Its translation: CASREGNGYTF.